The text below deals with one T cell receptor beta chain. Only one count was recorded for this clone. The target of this receptor is not known. Base quality data are lacking; no much larger clone is found one base away. These data come from a study of cytomegalovirus exposure and HLA in healthy donors (dated by TCRdb to between 2016 and 2019). Background on the whole study: An earlier analysis of a few hundred of the donors reported 276 Gb of sequence data and 95 million to 130 million unique TCR beta sequences obtained from 180 million or so T cells. An earlier analysis of 500 to 650 of the donors applied high-throughput TCR beta sequencing to assess whether each TCR beta V gene segment acted as functional or pseudogenic. Of the 300 to 500 genotyped donors, 81% were placed in the genetic ancestry cluster associated with self-reported Caucasian donors. A later genetic analysis took genome-wide SNP genotypes for about 55% of the 666 donors and used that subset as a discovery cohort. A separate validation cohort of more than 100 different subjects was used in addition to the roughly 700-subject first cohort. The number of typed donors differed by locus: about 620-640 for A, B, C, DRB1 and DQB1; 500 to 550 for DQA1; some 610 for DPA1; and roughly 490 for DPB1. Class I and class II HLA loci were covered by the typing at four-digit resolution. Donor age, sex, ethnicity and CMV serostatus were compiled together with the repertoire data. To study patterns of TCR occurrence, a later analysis re-analyzed previously published TCR beta repertoires from just over 650 donors and added high-resolution HLA genotyping. The study was designed to test whether signatures of past pathogen exposure could be identified by cataloging public T cell receptors. An early release that covered about 600 HLA-typed donors contained 250 to 350 gigabases of sequencing data and 80 million or so unique TCR sequences. Rather than using new phenotypic data, the later analysis identified candidate immune exposures from TCR beta sequences and from how often those sequences occurred across donors. Four to six DR-DQ haplotypes were handled as single units for association and clustering, since linkage in the cohort was strong. Using immunosequencing, the study profiled T cell repertoires from roughly 650 subjects and related those repertoires to cytomegalovirus serostatus. On average, 235,054 unique TCR beta nucleotide sequences were sequenced per donor among 398 genotyped donors of the cohort, with roughly 19% of those sequences being non-productive. Every repertoire in the discovery cohort had been generated on one and the same sequencing platform. To predict cytomegalovirus infection status, the study combined high-throughput TCR immunosequencing, statistical association of individual TCRs with disease status, and machine learning.

General findings and caveats noted by the study authors: The study listed approximately 150 TCR beta chains as associated with cytomegalovirus. Because some donors lacked HLA typing at each locus, the association tests relied only on the typed subset. In a later analysis, TCR association rates were found to vary across HLA loci, with the most associated TCRs seen for DRB1 alleles and the fewest for HLA-C alleles. A later genetic analysis reported fewer N-insertions in productive TCRs among donors in an Asian-associated ancestry cluster than the 666-donor mean. In an earlier analysis of fewer than 700 of the donors, most TCR beta V segments appeared in productive rearrangements about 87% or about 30% of the time, broadly matching IMGT annotations. The presence/absence analyses assumed that sequencing depth was roughly uniform across donors, and that assumption may not be true. Only TCR beta chains were sequenced in this cohort, and the absence of alpha or paired-chain data limited detectable features. A few of the identified cytomegalovirus-associated TCR beta chains were confirmed in vitro to be specific for cytomegalovirus antigens. The earlier analysis of around 600 of the donors excluded approximately 17 rarely observed V segments, including chromosome 9 orphons, because counts were too low. Specific HLA alleles were associated with over 15,000 TCR beta sequences at a false discovery rate of 0.05 in a later analysis. Correlated functional status among segregating V segments might be attributable to linkage disequilibrium, but an unknown experimental factor could not be ruled out. CMV serostatus was the only immune exposure information available for the cohort. Because the 87-base-pair reads could not distinguish some IMGT-functional V segments, including TRBV6-2 and TRBV6-3, those segments were excluded. According to the authors, the approach could potentially be generalized to other disease states and immunological phenotypes. A later analysis found that HLA-associated TCR beta chains were more clonally expanded and had lower generation probabilities than equally common non-associated chains. An association between a missense DCLRE1C variant and V-gene and J-gene trimming of TCR beta chains was found in a later genetic analysis and replicated in an independent cohort. A further reported finding was that TCR beta sequences accurately predicted the HLA-A and HLA-B alleles for most subjects in the first cohort. Several of the top co-occurrence clusters appeared to be linked to parvovirus B19, influenza, CMV and Epstein-Barr virus, according to a later analysis. While some public TCRs were present in many individuals, most TCR sequences turned up only very rarely across donors. Cytomegalovirus status was reported to be diagnosed by the classifier with high specificity and sensitivity in both the original and validation cohorts. A group of highly shared sequence variants was considered likely to be a technical artifact of the sequencing pipeline. In a later analysis, most CMV-associated TCR beta chains were found to appear HLA-restricted, with HLA associations seemingly driven largely by CMV exposure. When HLA alleles, especially DR and DQ, strongly co-occurred, TCR associations were difficult to assign to individual alleles.

The cohort was made up of hundreds of healthy bone marrow donors. All cohort members were sampled while nominally healthy, although unrecorded immune exposures were likely present. The donor was CMV seronegative and was included in the group of hundreds of seronegative cohort members. Every donor gave a peripheral blood sample, and the peripheral blood mononuclear cells from that sample were used for TCR beta sequencing. The Qiagen DNeasy Blood Extraction Kit was used to extract genomic DNA from the blood cell samples. Germline trimming amounts to 4 bases on V and 5 bases on J, with 13 as the count of junction bases outside the gene matches. The CDR3, from cysteine to phenylalanine, totals 16 residues. Left in the record is the CDR3 DNA by itself, 48 bases read in frame from the first base. As encoded in the germline V gene, CDR1 is ENHRY while CDR2 is SYGVKD. Library creation used the immunoSEQ multiplex PCR assay. The multiplex PCR relied on a mix of 60 forward primers for TCR Vbeta segments and 13 reverse primers for TCR Jbeta segments. The CDR3 region of rearranged TCR beta genes was amplified from genomic DNA with a multiplex PCR assay. The Illumina HiSeq System was used to sequence the amplified TCR beta libraries as 87-base-pair reads. Per the original workflow: In a later analysis, roughly 80 million unique TCR beta chains were counted across the approximately 640 repertoires, and around 10 million of these chains were shared by at least two donors. Raw reads were error-corrected and collapsed into unique sequences with a nearest-neighbor algorithm that merged closely related sequences to remove PCR and sequencing errors. To assign V, D and J gene segments, CDR3 sequences were aligned to IMGT reference sequences. For a sequence to be retained, a match of at least six nucleotides to both a V gene segment and a J gene segment was required. Rearrangements were classified as productive when the CDR3 lacked stop codons and remained in frame with V and J, and all other rearrangements were classified as non-productive. CDR3 was defined according to IMGT convention as the region running from the second conserved V-encoded cysteine to the conserved J-encoded phenylalanine. The earlier analysis of about 620 of the donors excluded sequences that lacked an unambiguous match to a single V gene segment. An earlier analysis of some 500 of the donors classified V segments as functional when productive rearrangements were above 56.7% and as segregating when the standard deviation between donors was above 5%. To diagnose cytomegalovirus status from the catalog of TCR beta chain sequences, a statistical classification framework was built. A later analysis assigned V and J genes by comparing TCR nucleotide sequences with IMGT/GENE-DB human TR gene sequences. The TCRdist pipeline was used in a later analysis to assign CDR3 sequences and most-parsimonious VDJ recombination scenarios. In a later analysis, every TCR beta chain was defined by the combination of its CDR3 amino acid sequence and its V-gene family, and reads without a unique V-gene family were dropped. As a way to deal with suspected cross-contamination and a sequencing artifact, a later analysis dropped 450 to 600 nucleotide sequences that were highly shared and had low generation probability. A later analysis calculated a clonal expansion index for each public chain from normalized within-repertoire ranks of inferred template counts. Generation probabilities in a later analysis came from a VDJ recombination model fitted to out-of-frame rearrangements, and those results were checked against IGoR. A later analysis scored TCR-TCR, TCR-HLA and TCR-CMV co-occurrence with hypergeometric tests, applying a repertoire-size bias correction to TCR pairs. A later analysis estimated false discovery rates by permuting HLA or CMV assignments 20 times. In a later analysis, co-occurring TCRs were grouped using DBSCAN, with TCRdist sequence similarity added in when clustering inside HLA-allele-positive subsets. Repertoires with fewer than 30,000 or more than 120,000 public chains, plus five repertoires with anomalous nucleotide sharing, were excluded from co-occurrence clustering. TCRdb carries this immuneACCESS record with in-frame sequences only. Its versions omit some clonotypes, under half of them owing to an unresolved V gene in the studies checked, with the rest unexplained. V and J calls and clone size follow that table, whereas D and trimming were derived from the DNA. The sample table shows about 140,000 clones, and roughly 76% are seen once. The top ten constitute 1.3% of the sample.

Material: PBMCs. The rearranged segments are TRBV10-3 and TRBJ2-5; TRBD2 matches 7 bases in the middle. The TCR comes from a woman between 35 and 50 years old in good health and CMV-seronegative. The CDR3 loop reads CAISGHNTAGFETQYF. The DNA is TGTGCCATCAGTGGTCATAATACAGCGGGGTTCGAGACCCAGTACTTC.